The 24 T cell receptor beta chains reported below all come from one sample, sequenced in a study of CD8 T cells in ankylosing spondylitis (dated by TCRdb to about 2017). Libraries came from 5' RACE. TCRdb records Illumina HiSeq 2500 as the sequencer. TCRdb trimmed the raw reads at Q25, called clones with MiXCR and kept productive beta chains. Rows are combined by CDR3 protein, so each entry shows the most common genes and DNA. The sample table lists around 150,000 distinct CDR3 sequences, approximately 20% of them with a count of one. Over 7% of the sample is taken by the ten largest. Sequencing was carried out using blood, either unsorted or a sorted T cell fraction (not recorded which). All receptors come from a male donor with ankylosing spondylitis or in good health (not recorded which).

In this sample, this clonotype turned up many times. The chain employs TRBV29-1 and TRBJ1-2; D not certain. Trimming removed 5 bases from V and 4 bases from J, with 8 bases in between. Germline V gene data show CDR1 as SQVTM and CDR2 as ANQGSEA. The CDR3 has 11 residues. CDR3 region: CSVPGGYGYTF. DNA of the CDR3: TGCAGCGTTCCTGGTGGCTATGGCTACACCTTC.

The rearrangement joins TRBV29-1 to TRBJ1-2, with TRBD1 matching over 9 bases. Per the germline V gene, CDR1 is SQVTM and CDR2 is ANQGSEA. This CDR3 spans 14 amino acids. V trimming: 7 bases; J trimming: 3 bases; junction bases outside the gene matches: 9. The CDR3 DNA is TGCAGCGCCTCCGGGACAGGGAACGACTATGGCTACACCTTC. This encodes CSASGTGNDYGYTF.

This clonotype was picked up a small number of times. This sequence joins TRBV18 and TRBJ1-6, with TRBD1 as a possible D gene (6 bases). The CDR3 has 15 residues. Between the trimmed V and J ends, which lost 2 bases and 7 bases, there was a span of 12 bases. Germline V gene data show CDR1 as KGHSH and CDR2 as LQKENI. The CDR3 sequence: CASSPADRDNSPLHF. The CDR3 bases are TGTGCCAGCTCACCAGCGGACAGAGACAATTCACCCCTCCACTTT. The entire variable domain, with the rest obtained from reference TRBV18 and TRBJ1-6, is as follows: NAGVMQNPRHLVRRRGQEARLRCSPMKGHSHVYWYRQLPEEGLKFMVYLQKENIIDESGMPKERFSAEFPKEGPSILRIQQVVRGDSAAYFCASSPADRDNSPLHFGNGTRLTVT.

There are many counts of this clonotype. The chain recombines TRBV20-1 with TRBJ2-3, with D tentatively TRBD2 (6 bases). Trimming pared 7 bases from V and 1 base from J, leaving 15 bases between. There are 14 residues in the CDR3. The germline V gene has CDR1 DFQATT and CDR2 SNEGSKA (reference sequence). The CDR3 DNA follows: TGCAGTGTTCCGCCGGGACTCCGCACAGATACGCAGTATTTT. It is translated as CSVPPGLRTDTQYF.

This clonotype was found a few times. The rearrangement uses TRBV6-1 and TRBJ1-2; D is perhaps TRBD1 (5 bases). Trimming took 6 bases from V and 8 from J, leaving 19 bases between them. This CDR3 spans 14 amino acids. Germline V lookup: CDR1 MNHNS, CDR2 SASEGT. The CDR3, as DNA: TGTGCCAGCAGCCGGGATCCAGGGACGGGGGGCTACACCTTC. This sequence encodes CASSRDPGTGGYTF.

The J gene is TRBJ2-5, the V gene TRBV23-1; 13 nucleotides match TRBD2. TRBV23-1 counts as an open reading frame of uncertain function. This CDR3 spans 14 amino acids. V trimming: 7 bases; J trimming: 7 bases; junction bases outside the gene matches: 6. Here the CDR3 reads CASKTSGRVGTQYF. CDR3 nucleotide sequence: TGCGCCAGCAAAACTAGCGGGAGGGTCGGGACCCAGTACTTC.

Ten or more counts support this clonotype. CDR3 nucleotides: TGTGCCAGCAGGGCCTACCTGAACACCGGGGAGCTGTTTTTT. It specifies CASRAYLNTGELFF. This chain uses TRBV12-3 or TRBV12-4 with TRBJ2-2; D call uncertain. V was trimmed by 6 bases and J by 1 base, leaving 9 bases between them. CDR3 size: 14 residues.

This clonotype was counted many times. The CDR3 loop reads CASSYGNYEQYF. The CDR3 nucleotides read TGTGCCAGCAGTTATGGGAACTACGAGCAGTACTTC. The genes are TRBV6-2 or TRBV6-3 and TRBJ2-7, with D unresolved. Germline assignment: CDR1 MNHEY and CDR2 SVGEGT. The CDR3 covers 12 residues. The V and J ends lost 3 bases and 3 bases respectively, with 6 bases between them.

This clonotype has just a few counts. The chain employs TRBV6-5 and TRBJ2-1, with TRBD2 matching 15 bases. Per the germline V gene, CDR1 is MNHEY and CDR2 is SVGAGI. J was trimmed by 8 bases and V by 1 base; bases with no gene match: 9. This CDR3 is built from 18 residues. CDR3 sequence (DNA): TGTGCCAGCAGTTACTGGGGGACTAGCGGGAGGCCGGGTCATGAGCAGTTCTTC. Its translation is CASSYWGTSGRPGHEQFF.

This clonotype occurred many times. This chain connects TRBV3-1 to TRBJ1-3; D is possibly TRBD1 (6 bases). Germline V lookup: CDR1 LGHDT, CDR2 YNNKEL (reference sequence). The CDR3 is made up of 14 amino acids. Trimming removed 5 bases at V and 4 bases at J, with 12 bases between. CDR3 DNA: TGTGCCAGCAGCTACAGGGAGACGGGAAACACCATATATTTT. Amino acids: CASSYRETGNTIYF.

This clonotype occurred many times. The V gene is TRBV5-1, the J gene TRBJ1-5; D is unclear. The V gene's germline CDR1 is SGHRS and CDR2 YFSETQ. The CDR3 sequence is 14 residues long. V lost 0 bases and J lost 2, with 6 bases in between. Written as DNA, the CDR3 is TGCGCCAGCAGCTTGGTCGGGGGCAATCAGCCCCAGCATTTT. Its protein is CASSLVGGNQPQHF.

About this clonotype: A much larger clone sits a single nucleotide away, making a read error possible. The rearrangement uses TRBV20-1 and TRBJ2-6; D is unclear. The germline gives CDR1 DFQATT, CDR2 SNEGSKA (reference sequence). V lost 1 base to trimming and J lost 11 bases, with 12 bases between them. The CDR3 consists of 13 residues. CDR3 sequence (DNA): TGCAGTGCTAGAGGCCGTGGTGCCGACGTCCTGACTTTC. It yields the protein CSARGRGADVLTF.

This clonotype has a count of ten or more. The chain recombines TRBV5-1 with TRBJ2-3, with D possibly matching TRBD2 (6 bases). The CDR3 extends over 16 amino acids. Germline assignment: CDR1 SGHRS and CDR2 YFSETQ. The V end lost 4 bases, the J end lost 2 bases, and 17 bases lay between the germline ends. The CDR3 region is CASSGLGTGDTDTQYF. As DNA, the CDR3 is TGCGCCAGCAGCGGGCTGGGGACTGGAGACACAGATACGCAGTATTTT.

This clonotype occurred many times. This chain connects TRBV10-3 to TRBJ2-4; D not certain. The CDR3 loop spans 13 amino acids. V lost 0 bases, J lost 7 bases, and 7 bases lay in between. Germline V gene sequence: CDR1 ENHRY, CDR2 SYGVKD. The CDR3 nucleotides are TGTGCCATCAGTGAGTCAGGACCGAACATTCAGTACTTC. Translated: CAISESGPNIQYF.

This clonotype was observed many times. This CDR3 reads CASSLVTGGPSNTGELFF. DNA for the CDR3: TGCGCCAGCAGCTTGGTGACAGGGGGACCCTCAAACACCGGGGAGCTGTTTTTT. V is TRBV5-1 and J is TRBJ2-2; 9 bases align to TRBD1. The CDR3 extends over 18 amino acids. The germline gives CDR1 SGHRS, CDR2 YFSETQ. Trimming removed 0 bases from V and 2 bases from J; junction bases left unmatched: 8.

This clonotype was picked up a small number of times. The rearrangement links TRBV28 to TRBJ1-5; a weak D match, TRBD1 (6 bases). The CDR3 is 17 amino acids. The germline CDR1 and CDR2 sequences are MDHEN and SYDVKM. V was pared by 5 bases and J by 0 bases, with 17 bases between. The CDR3: CASSLGGGGYSNQPQHF. In DNA, the CDR3 is TGTGCCAGCAGTCTGGGGGGGGGCGGCTATAGCAATCAGCCCCAGCATTTT.

There are many counts of this clonotype. The chain joins TRBV10-3 to TRBJ1-6; no clear D gene. V lost 6 bases, J lost 7 bases, and 7 bases lay in between. The CDR3 is made up of 12 amino acids. Germline V gene data show CDR1 as ENHRY and CDR2 as SYGVKD. The CDR3: CAISPGNSPLHF. The CDR3 DNA follows: TGTGCCATCAGCCCGGGAAATTCACCCCTCCACTTT.

This clonotype has a count of ten or more. The chain is built from TRBV20-1 and TRBJ2-7; the match to TRBD2 covers 14 bases. Germline V lookup: CDR1 DFQATT, CDR2 SNEGSKA (reference sequence). CDR3 length equals 14 residues. V trimming: 2 bases; J trimming: 5 bases; junction bases outside the gene matches: 2. The DNA for the CDR3 is TGCAGTGCTAGACCGGGACTAGCGGGAGACGAGCAGTACTTC. Residues: CSARPGLAGDEQYF.

Ten or more counts support this clonotype. This chain uses TRBV9 with TRBJ1-5, with D perhaps matching TRBD1 (5 bases). With 0 bases removed from V and 3 bases from J, the gap between germline ends came to 7 bases. CDR3 length: 14 residues. Germline V gene sequence: CDR1 SGDLS, CDR2 YYNGEE. CDR3 nucleotide sequence: TGTGCCAGCAGCGTAGATGGGACCAATCAGCCCCAGCATTTT. Encoded protein: CASSVDGTNQPQHF.

In its sample, this clonotype was seen many times. V is TRBV5-1 and J is TRBJ1-3; D remains ambiguous. CDR3 length: 16 amino acids. CDR1 SGHRS and CDR2 YFSETQ come from the germline V gene. Trimming stripped 1 base from V and 2 bases from J, with 13 bases between. CDR3 coding DNA: TGCGCCAGCAGCTTGACCCCAGGAGCCACTGGAAACACCATATATTTT. Protein product: CASSLTPGATGNTIYF.

In its sample, this clonotype was seen many times. The rearrangement links TRBV20-1 to TRBJ1-4; no clear D gene. Trimming left V 3 bases short and J 5 bases short, with 10 bases between. Germline assignment: CDR1 DFQATT and CDR2 SNEGSKA (reference sequence). CDR3 size: 13 residues. The CDR3 loop is CSASRQSNEKLFF. CDR3 bases: TGCAGTGCTAGTCGACAATCGAATGAAAAACTGTTTTTT.

The chain carries TRBV28 and TRBJ2-7; TRBD2 might be the D (6 bases). CDR3 size: 12 residues. Trimming took off 6 bases at V and 7 bases at J, with 13 bases between the two ends. Per the germline V gene, CDR1 is MDHEN and CDR2 is SYDVKM. In DNA form, the CDR3 reads TGTGCCAGCAGCAAAGCGGGTCGGGAGCAGTACTTC. Translated, it gives CASSKAGREQYF.

Only one count was recorded for this clonotype. A much larger clone is a single base away; this may be a read error. V usage is TRBV6-1 and J usage is TRBJ1-1, with D perhaps TRBD1 (5 bases). In germline, CDR1 is MNHNS, CDR2 SASEGT. The length of the CDR3 is 12 residues. CDR3 DNA: TGTGTCAGCAGTGAAGCCGGGGCTGGGGCTTTCTTT. Its protein product is CVSSEAGAGAFF.

This clonotype occurred many times. CDR3 amino acids: CAISRDNQETQYF. The CDR3 DNA reads as TGTGCCATCAGTAGGGACAACCAAGAGACCCAGTACTTC. The chain combines TRBV10-3 with TRBJ2-5; D perhaps matches TRBD1 (6 bases). Germline V gene sequence: CDR1 ENHRY, CDR2 SYGVKD. This CDR3 has 13 amino acids. V was trimmed by 5 bases and J by 0 bases, leaving 7 bases between them.